This TCR beta chain was sequenced during a study of blood T cell repertoires in COVID-19. Whole-study context: Material from acute and convalescent COVID-19 was sourced from the United States, Italy and Spain. Sources were T cells, B-cell-depleted T cells, or PBMCs; the material itself was cDNA or gDNA.

V was clipped by 9 bases and J by 6 bases; unmatched bases: 12. The germline V gene encodes CDR1 ENHRY and CDR2 SYGVKD. The CDR3 runs 15 residues. The authors' processing: Reference gene primers were amplified, and this amplification served to estimate nucleated cell counts. Measured with immunoSEQ multiplex PCR; TCRdb has only the in-frame clones, and not every one. Clonal size and the V and J genes are those of that table, whereas D and trimming came from the DNA. This table has about 220,000 clones, around 84% appearing once. This TCR was recovered from a man aged 25-40 years with active or convalescent COVID-19. This chain uses TRBV10-3 with TRBJ2-1; 9 bases match TRBD2. Sequencing input: peripheral blood. CDR3 sequence reads: CAIDMGIAGANEQFF. Written as DNA, the CDR3 is TGTGCCATAGACATGGGAATAGCGGGAGCCAATGAGCAGTTCTTC.